These T cell receptor beta chains were read from a single sample in a study of tumor-infiltrating lymphocytes in glioblastoma multiforme. From the multiplex PCR reads, TCRdb called clonotypes with MiXCR, one entry per CDR3 protein. There are about 18,000 distinct CDR3 sequences in the sample; under 80% occur only once, and roughly 18% lies in the top ten. Sequences were obtained from peripheral blood. Receptors originate from a male donor with glioblastoma. Both conserved end residues are part of each CDR3. The D gene is left open where the match is weak. Size is omitted from some rows. Given values are once, few, many or a class for expanded clones.

j_call clone_size d_call v_call cdr3_aa cdr3_nt
TRBJ2-5 - - TRBV20-1 CSARGGLTQETQYF TGCAGTGCTAGGGGGGGACTGACCCAAGAGACCCAGTACTTC
TRBJ2-7 - - TRBV11-3 CGSRSSRGRAYYEQYF TGTGGCAGCAGGTCGTCGAGGGGCAGGGCGTACTACGAGCAGTACTTC
TRBJ2-7 - - TRBV4-1 CASSQRSTESYEQYF TGCGCCAGCAGCCAAAGAAGCACTGAATCCTACGAGCAGTACTTC
TRBJ2-1 - - TRBV29-1 CSIVSGVNYDEQFF TGCAGCATTGTTTCAGGGGTAAACTACGATGAGCAGTTCTTC
TRBJ2-6 - - TRBV10-3 CAISPTPLGGRGQSGANVLTF TGTGCCATCAGCCCCACTCCCCTTGGCGGCAGGGGCCAATCTGGGGCCAACGTCCTGACTTTC
TRBJ2-2 many - TRBV29-1 CSVLLPGERDTGELFF TGCAGCGTTCTCCTCCCGGGTGAGAGGGACACCGGGGAGCTGTTTTTT
TRBJ2-7 medium-sized TRBD1 TRBV6-1 CASDRGAYEQYF TGTGCCAGCGACAGGGGGGCCTACGAGCAGTACTTC
TRBJ2-5 - - TRBV6-1 CASSGTGLLETQYF TGTGCCAGCAGCGGTACAGGGTTACTCGAGACCCAGTACTTC
TRBJ2-3 - TRBD1 TRBV28 CASSLPGQGIYTQYF TGTGCCAGCAGTTTACCGGGACAGGGGATTTATACGCAGTATTTT
TRBJ2-3 - - TRBV24-1 CATSVSRQTTDTQYF TGTGCCACCAGTGTTTCAAGACAAACCACAGATACGCAGTATTTT
TRBJ2-5 - - TRBV11-2 CASSILRGTLKDTQYF TGTGCCAGCAGCATACTCCGGGGCACTCTCAAAGATACCCAGTACTTC
TRBJ2-7 - TRBD2 TRBV11-2 CASSFGTSGSYEQYF TGTGCCAGCAGCTTCGGGACTAGTGGCTCCTACGAGCAGTACTTC
TRBJ2-7 - - TRBV11-2 CASSLSQSYEQYF TGTGCCAGCAGCTTATCTCAGTCCTACGAGCAGTACTTC
TRBJ2-7 once - TRBV11-2 CASSAGVGNEQYF TGTGCCAGCAGCGCCGGAGTAGGCAATGAGCAGTACTTC
TRBJ2-3 few - TRBV12-3/TRBV12-4 CASSLTPGAYTQYF TGTGCCAGCAGCTTAACTCCAGGGGCATATACGCAGTATTTT
TRBJ2-1 once - TRBV11-2 CASSLFNEQPF TGTGCCAGCAGCTTATTTAATGAGCAGCCCTTC
TRBJ1-5 large - TRBV11-2 CASSPNMDQPQHF TGTGCCAGCAGCCCAAACATGGATCAGCCCCAGCATTTT
TRBJ2-3 - - TRBV7-9 CDSRFRHSTDTQYF TGTGACAGCAGGTTCCGACACAGCACAGATACGCAGTATTTT
TRBJ2-5 - TRBD2 TRBV6-2/TRBV6-3 CASSSPRLAGGGESQYF TGTGCCAGCAGTTCCCCCAGACTAGCGGGAGGTGGTGAGAGCCAGTACTTC
TRBJ2-7 once TRBD2 TRBV4-2 CAGSPEAGGLEQYF TGTGCCGGCAGCCCTGAGGCGGGGGGCCTCGAGCAGTACTTC
TRBJ2-5 - TRBD1 TRBV20-1 CSARTGGGQETQYF TGCAGTGCCCGGACAGGGGGCGGTCAAGAGACCCAGTACTTC
TRBJ2-1 - - TRBV20-1 CSARRQAYSEQFF TGCAGTGCTAGACGGCAGGCCTACAGTGAGCAGTTCTTC
TRBJ2-7 - - TRBV7-9 CVSSLLVGVEYEQYF TGTGTCAGCAGCTTATTAGTGGGAGTTGAATACGAGCAGTACTTC
TRBJ2-7 - TRBD1 TRBV29-1 CSVTGTGDYEQHF TGCAGCGTTACCGGGACAGGCGATTACGAGCAGCACTTC
TRBJ2-3 - TRBD2 TRBV20-1 CSARRLAGINTQYF TGCAGTGCTAGAAGACTAGCGGGGATTAATACGCAGTATTTT
TRBJ2-1 - - TRBV11-3 CASGTRNSYNEQFF TGTGCCAGCGGAACTCGCAACTCGTACAATGAGCAGTTCTTC
TRBJ2-1 large - TRBV11-3 CASSLNRNNEQFF TGTGCCAGCAGCTTAAACCGAAACAATGAGCAGTTCTTC
TRBJ1-1 - TRBD1 TRBV6-5 CASSSRDSLITEALF TGTGCCAGCAGTTCCCGGGACAGCCTCATCACTGAAGCTTTGTTT
TRBJ2-5 - - TRBV6-2/TRBV6-3 CASNPGVDGTQYF TGTGCCAGCAATCCAGGGGTCGACGGGACCCAGTACTTC
TRBJ1-1 few - TRBV25-1 CASSEGVVNTEAFF TGTGCCAGCAGTGAGGGGGTAGTAAACACTGAAGCTTTCTTT
TRBJ2-1 - - TRBV11-2 CASSLAAGGSFNEQFF TGTGCCAGCAGCTTAGCTGCCGGGGGCTCCTTCAATGAGCAGTTCTTC
TRBJ1-1 - TRBD1 TRBV6-6 CASRGQASNTEAFF TGTGCCAGCAGGGGACAGGCGTCGAACACTGAAGCTTTCTTT
TRBJ2-7 many - TRBV6-5 CASSYAKLGGGLEQYF TGTGCCAGCAGTTACGCAAAACTTGGTGGGGGGCTCGAGCAGTACTTC
TRBJ2-5 - TRBD2 TRBV20-1 CNARDLGLAEETQYF TGCAATGCTAGAGATTTGGGACTAGCTGAAGAGACCCAGTACTTC
TRBJ2-3 once TRBD2 TRBV20-1 CSARGTSGTDTQYF TGCAGTGCTAGAGGGACTAGCGGTACAGATACGCAGTATTTT
TRBJ2-1 - - TRBV11-3 CASGMAGTQFF TGTGCCAGCGGGATGGCGGGAACGCAGTTCTTC
TRBJ1-1 - - TRBV29-1 CSVDGQQAGKGAFF TGCAGCGTTGACGGTCAACAGGCAGGGAAGGGAGCTTTCTTT
TRBJ1-1 - - TRBV20-1 CSARDLPGGGEAFF TGCAGTGCTAGAGATCTCCCCGGAGGGGGTGAAGCTTTCTTT
TRBJ2-7 - - TRBV5-6 CASSLQGPRSYEQYF TGTGCCAGCAGCTTGCAAGGTCCACGGAGCTACGAGCAGTACTTC
TRBJ2-1 - - TRBV7-9 CASSPGLPGDNEQFF TGTGCCAGCAGCCCGGGACTCCCTGGCGACAATGAGCAGTTCTTC
TRBJ1-1 - - TRBV12-3/TRBV12-4 CASSLRHQNTEAFF TGTGCCAGCAGTTTAAGACACCAGAACACTGAAGCTTTCTTT
TRBJ2-7 - - TRBV11-2 CASSLVSAIYEQYF TGTGCCAGCAGCTTAGTGTCGGCGATATACGAGCAGTACTTC
TRBJ2-6 - TRBD1 TRBV11-2 CASSFQGAGANVLTF TGTGCCAGCAGCTTTCAGGGGGCTGGGGCCAACGTCCTGACTTTC
TRBJ1-5 - - TRBV10-3 CAISLQGPNHPQHF TGCGCCATCAGTTTACAGGGTCCCAATCATCCCCAGCATTTT
TRBJ2-1 few TRBD2 TRBV7-9 CASSSRLASYNEQFF TGTGCCAGCAGCTCCCGACTAGCGTCCTACAATGAGCAGTTCTTC